This T cell receptor (beta chain) was identified during a study of glioma-infiltrating T cells. Study-level results: Gliomas, especially low-grade, showed above-expected tissue-blood divergence; non-neoplastic patients showed below. Tissue and blood shared very few CDR3 sequences.

Amplification of TCR alpha and beta CDR3 regions from RNA used iRepertoire nested multiplex PCR. For one-step reverse transcription and amplification, roughly 85-450 ng of tissue mRNA or PBMC total RNA was used. From the multiplex PCR reads, TCRdb called clonotypes with MiXCR, one entry per CDR3 protein. Of around 20,000 distinct CDR3 sequences listed, around 23% are singletons. The CDR3 totals 13 residues. CDR1 and CDR2 (germline): DFQATT, SNEGSKA (reference sequence). V gave up 3 bases and J gave up 5 bases, with 13 bases separating them. The table lists this clonotype with many counts. What it recognizes is unknown.

The TCR was taken from a human donor with low-grade glioma or glioblastoma, undergoing nonglioma brain surgery, or in good health (not recorded which). The rearrangement links TRBV20-1 to TRBJ1-2; D gene unclear. The sequencing input was glioma tissue, nonneoplastic brain tissue, or PBMCs (not recorded which). CDR3 residues: CSASPTGGYGYTF. Here the CDR3 DNA reads TGCAGTGCTAGTCCCACGGGAGGGTATGGCTACACCTTC.